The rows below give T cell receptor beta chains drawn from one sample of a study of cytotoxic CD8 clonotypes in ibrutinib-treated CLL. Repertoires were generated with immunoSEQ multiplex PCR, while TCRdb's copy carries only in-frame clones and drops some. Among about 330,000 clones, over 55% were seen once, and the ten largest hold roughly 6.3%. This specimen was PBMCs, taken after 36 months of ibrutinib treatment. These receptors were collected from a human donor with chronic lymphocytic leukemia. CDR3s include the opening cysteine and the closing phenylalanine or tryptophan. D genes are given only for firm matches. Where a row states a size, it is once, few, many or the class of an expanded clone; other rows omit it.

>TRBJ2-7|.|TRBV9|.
TGTGCCAGCAGCCCACGACTAGTGACCTACGAGCAGTACTTC
CASSPRLVTYEQYF
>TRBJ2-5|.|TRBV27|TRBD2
TGTGCCACCAAATCTTGGGGGGGAGAGACCCAGTACTTC
CATKSWGGETQYF
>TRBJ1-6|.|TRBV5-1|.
TGCGCCAGCAGCTCTGCGAAAGAAGTACAGGGAAGGCATTCACCCCTCCACTTT
CASSSAKEVQGRHSPLHF
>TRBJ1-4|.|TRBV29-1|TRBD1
TGCAGCGTTTTTCAGGGGGCGACTAATGAAAAACTGTTTTTT
CSVFQGATNEKLFF
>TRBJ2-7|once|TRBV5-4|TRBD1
TGTGCCAGCAGCTTCGGGACAGTGGACTACGAGCAGTACTTC
CASSFGTVDYEQYF
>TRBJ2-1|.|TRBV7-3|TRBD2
TGTGCCAGCAGCTTGTCGGCGGGAGGGCCCTTCAATGAGCAGTTCTTC
CASSLSAGGPFNEQFF
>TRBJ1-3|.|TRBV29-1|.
TGCAGCGGTGGAGGGGGATCGTATGGAAACACCATATATTTT
CSGGGGSYGNTIYF
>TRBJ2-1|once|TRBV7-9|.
TGTGCCAGCAGCTTTTGGGGCCCCATGGCTGGAAATGAGCAGTTCTTC
CASSFWGPMAGNEQFF
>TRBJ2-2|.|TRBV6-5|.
TGTGCCAGCAGTCACGAGGGCGGGTCCACCGGGGAGCTGTTTTTT
CASSHEGGSTGELFF
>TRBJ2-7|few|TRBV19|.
TGTGCCAGTAGTCCTTCGGACGGTAGTACCTACGAGCAGTACTTC
CASSPSDGSTYEQYF
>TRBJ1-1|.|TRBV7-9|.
TGTGCCAGCAGCTTTCTTCGCGTCAGGGGCGCGCACACTGAAGCTTTCTTT
CASSFLRVRGAHTEAFF
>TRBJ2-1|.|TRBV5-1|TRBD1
TGCGCCAGCAGCCACCGACAGGGATCGACGATATTTTGGCAGTTCTTC
CASSHRQGSTIFWQFF
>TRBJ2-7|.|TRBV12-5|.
TGTGCTAGTGGTTTGGTAACACCTGTAGAATTCGGCTCCTACGAGCAGTACTTC
CASGLVTPVEFGSYEQYF
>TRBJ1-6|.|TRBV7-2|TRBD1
TGTGCCAGCAGCTTAGGCCAGGGGGCGTATTCACCCCTCCACTTT
CASSLGQGAYSPLHF
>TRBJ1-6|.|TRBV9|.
TGTGCCAGCAGCGTAGCTATGGGGCCTTGGCCCCTCCACTTT
CASSVAMGPWPLHF
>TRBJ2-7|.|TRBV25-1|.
TGTGCCAGCAGTGAATTGGGGCCCTACGAGCAGTACTTC
CASSELGPYEQYF
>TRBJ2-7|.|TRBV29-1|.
TGCAGCGTTGGCGGCGGGACGTCCTACGAGCAGTACTTC
CSVGGGTSYEQYF
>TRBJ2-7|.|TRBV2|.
TGTGCCAGCAGTGTTCACCACGAGCAGTACTTC
CASSVHHEQYF
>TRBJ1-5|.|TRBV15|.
TGTGCCACCAGCAGAGTCAGGGGCCCCAATCAGCCCCAGCATTTT
CATSRVRGPNQPQHF
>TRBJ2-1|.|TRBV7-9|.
TGTGCCAGCAGCTTCGCAGGGTACTACAATGAGCAGTTCTTC
CASSFAGYYNEQFF
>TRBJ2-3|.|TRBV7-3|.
TGTGCCAGCAAAGGCACCAGCACAGATACGCAGTATTTT
CASKGTSTDTQYF
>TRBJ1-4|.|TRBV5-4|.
TGTGCCAGCAGCTTGGATAGGACAAGTGAAAAACTGTTTTTT
CASSLDRTSEKLFF
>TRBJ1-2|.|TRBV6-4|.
TGTGCCAGCAGTGACTCCTATGACCCGGGTTACTATGGCTACACCTTC
CASSDSYDPGYYGYTF
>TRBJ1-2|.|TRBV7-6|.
TGTGCCAGCAGCTTAAAGGCCAGTAACTATGGCTACACCTTC
CASSLKASNYGYTF
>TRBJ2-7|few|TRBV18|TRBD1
TGTGCCAGCTCACCGGGACAGGGTTTTTACGAGCAGTACTTC
CASSPGQGFYEQYF
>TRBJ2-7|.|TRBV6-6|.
TGTGCCAGCAGGAGATTCTCAGGGGCAGAGGGCTACGAGCAGTACTTC
CASRRFSGAEGYEQYF
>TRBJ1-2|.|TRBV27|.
TGTGCCAGCAGTCCATCACACGGAAACTATGGCTACACCTTC
CASSPSHGNYGYTF
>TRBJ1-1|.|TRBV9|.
TGTGCCAGCAGCGTAGACCCGTTCACAGGGAACACTGAAGCTTTCTTT
CASSVDPFTGNTEAFF
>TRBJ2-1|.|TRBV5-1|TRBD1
TGCGCCAGCAGCCTCGGACAGGGAAACTCCTACAATGAGCAGTTCTTC
CASSLGQGNSYNEQFF
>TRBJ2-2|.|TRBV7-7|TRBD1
TGTGCCAGCACCCCAGGGGGCCACACCGGGGAGCTGTTTTTT
CASTPGGHTGELFF
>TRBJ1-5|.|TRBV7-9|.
TGTGCCAGCAGCCAATATGGCAATCAGCCCCAGCATTTT
CASSQYGNQPQHF
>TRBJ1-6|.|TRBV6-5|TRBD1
TGTGCCAGCAGTTACTCGACGACAGGGATAGGTTCACCCCTCCACTTT
CASSYSTTGIGSPLHF
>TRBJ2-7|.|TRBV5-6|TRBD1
TGTGCCAGCAGGGAGACAGGGTTGACCTACGAGCAGTACTTC
CASRETGLTYEQYF
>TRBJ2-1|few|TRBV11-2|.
TGTGCCAGCAGCTTAGCTTGGGGCCCGTCCTACAATGAGCAGTTCTTC
CASSLAWGPSYNEQFF
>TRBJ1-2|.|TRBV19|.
TGTGCCAGTAGTAAGGGGCAGGGGAGCTATGGCTACACCTTC
CASSKGQGSYGYTF
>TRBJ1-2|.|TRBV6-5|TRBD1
TGTGCCAGCAGTTGGACCGGGACAGGGGACTATGGCTACACCTTC
CASSWTGTGDYGYTF
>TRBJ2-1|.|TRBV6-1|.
TGTGCCAGCAGTGAAAGGAAGGTTAAACTTTCTTTCGATGAGCAGTTCTTC
CASSERKVKLSFDEQFF
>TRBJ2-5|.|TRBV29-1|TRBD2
TGCAGCGTTGAGGGAAATGGACTAGGATGGGAGACCCAGTACTTC
CSVEGNGLGWETQYF
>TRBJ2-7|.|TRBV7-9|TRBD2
TGTGCCAGCAGCATGACTCCAGCGGGAGTCGTCCACGAGCAGTACTTC
CASSMTPAGVVHEQYF
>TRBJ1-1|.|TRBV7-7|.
TGTGCCAGCAGCTTAGACGGGGACACTGAAGCTTTCTTT
CASSLDGDTEAFF
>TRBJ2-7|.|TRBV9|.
TGTGCCAGCAGCGTAGAGGCAGGGTCGGACGAGCAGTACTTC
CASSVEAGSDEQYF
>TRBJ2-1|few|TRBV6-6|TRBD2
TGTGCCAGCGGACTTCCAGCGGGAGTTGACGACAATGAGCAGTTCTTC
CASGLPAGVDDNEQFF
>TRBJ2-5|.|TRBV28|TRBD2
TGTGCCAGCAGTACTAGCGGGAGGACGTACCAAGAGACCCAGTACTTC
CASSTSGRTYQETQYF
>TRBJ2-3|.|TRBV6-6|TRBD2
TGTGCCAGCAGCCGACTAGCGGGAGGCACAGATACGCAGTATTTT
CASSRLAGGTDTQYF
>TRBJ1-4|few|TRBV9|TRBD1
TGTGCCAGCAGCGTACAGGGGGCTGATGAAAAACTGTTTTTT
CASSVQGADEKLFF
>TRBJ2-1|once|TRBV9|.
TGTGCCAGCAGCGGAGAAAAGCAGTTCTTC
CASSGEKQFF
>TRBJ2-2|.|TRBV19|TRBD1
TGTGCCAGCTCAGACAGGGGGAACACCGGGGAGCTGTTTTTT
CASSDRGNTGELFF
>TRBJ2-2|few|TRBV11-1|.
TGTGCCAGCAGCCGGTTCACCGGGGAGCTGTTTTTT
CASSRFTGELFF
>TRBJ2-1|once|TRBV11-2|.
TGTGCCAGCAGCTTAGTATACGGGAGCACCTACAATGAGCAGTTCTTC
CASSLVYGSTYNEQFF
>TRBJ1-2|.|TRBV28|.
TGTGCCAGCAGCTCCGTTACCTTTTATGGCTACACCTTC
CASSSVTFYGYTF
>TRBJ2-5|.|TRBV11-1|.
TGTGCCAGCAGCTTAGAGTCCCAGCGGGAGACCCAGTACTTC
CASSLESQRETQYF
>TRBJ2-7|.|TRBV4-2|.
TGTGCCAGCAGCCAAGATCAGAGGACAAACTACGAGCAGTACTTC
CASSQDQRTNYEQYF
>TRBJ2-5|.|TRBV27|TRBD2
TGTGCCAGCAGTTTGCGCGGGAGGGGGGTGGAGACCCAGTACTTC
CASSLRGRGVETQYF